The clone carrying this TCR beta chain has a count of ten or more. Antigen specificity is unknown. Via MiXCR, TCRdb re-called the reads, giving one row per CDR3 protein. In the table there are a few hundred thousand distinct CDR3 sequences, roughly 13% of which are singletons. The data belong to a study of T cell repertoires in cytomegalovirus infection. The overall study: The public TCR beta signatures pointed to both CMV infection and matching HLA type.

J lost 3 bases, V lost 7 bases, and 6 bases had no gene match. CDR3 size: 15 residues. Germline CDR1 SGHAT, CDR2 FQNNGV. The study's findings and limits: HLA-C-restricted TCR beta clonotypes specific for CMV led the ex vivo response. Frequencies of public TCR beta families were cumulated, and this identified carriers of CMV plus the relevant HLA.

Sequencing was carried out using PBMCs. This chain connects TRBV11-2 to TRBJ2-3; 11 bases agree with TRBD2. This TCR came from a human donor in good health (CMV status not recorded). Some clones in this sample may be carry-over from other donors' samples. The CDR3 protein is CASNNLAGGTDTQYF. The CDR3 nucleotides read TGTGCCAGCAACAACCTAGCGGGAGGAACAGATACGCAGTATTTT.